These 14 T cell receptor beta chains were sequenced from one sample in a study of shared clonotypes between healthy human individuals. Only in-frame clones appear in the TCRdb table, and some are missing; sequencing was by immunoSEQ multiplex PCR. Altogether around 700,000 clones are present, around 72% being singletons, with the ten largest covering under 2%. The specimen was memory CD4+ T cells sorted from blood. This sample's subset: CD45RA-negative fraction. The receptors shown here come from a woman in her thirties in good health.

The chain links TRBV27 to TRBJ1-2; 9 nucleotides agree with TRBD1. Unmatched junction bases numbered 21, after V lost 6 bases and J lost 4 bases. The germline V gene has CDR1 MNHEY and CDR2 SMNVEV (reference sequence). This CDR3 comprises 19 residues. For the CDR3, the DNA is TGTGCCAGCAGGCGGGGACAGGGCCCATGGAGTAACCGGCCCTATGGCTACACCTTC. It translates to CASRRGQGPWSNRPYGYTF.

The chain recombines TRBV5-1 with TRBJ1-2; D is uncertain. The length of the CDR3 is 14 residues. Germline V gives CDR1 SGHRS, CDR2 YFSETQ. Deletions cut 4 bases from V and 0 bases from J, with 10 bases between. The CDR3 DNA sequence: TGCGCCAGCAGCCCCTCGCCACCTAACTATGGCTACACCTTC. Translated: CASSPSPPNYGYTF.

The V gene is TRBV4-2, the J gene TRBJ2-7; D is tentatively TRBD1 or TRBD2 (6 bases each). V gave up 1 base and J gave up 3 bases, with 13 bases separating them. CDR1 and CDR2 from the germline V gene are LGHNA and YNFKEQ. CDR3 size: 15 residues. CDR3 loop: CASSQAIQGGYEQYF. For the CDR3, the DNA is TGTGCCAGCAGCCAAGCTATACAGGGAGGCTACGAGCAGTACTTC.

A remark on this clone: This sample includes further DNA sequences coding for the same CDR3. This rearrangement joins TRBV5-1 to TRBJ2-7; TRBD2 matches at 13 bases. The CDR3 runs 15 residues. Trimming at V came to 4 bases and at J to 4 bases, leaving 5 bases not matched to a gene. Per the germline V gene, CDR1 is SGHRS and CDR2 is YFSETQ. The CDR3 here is CASSPRLAGGYEQYF. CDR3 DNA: TGCGCCAGCAGCCCCAGACTAGCGGGAGGTTACGAGCAGTACTTC.

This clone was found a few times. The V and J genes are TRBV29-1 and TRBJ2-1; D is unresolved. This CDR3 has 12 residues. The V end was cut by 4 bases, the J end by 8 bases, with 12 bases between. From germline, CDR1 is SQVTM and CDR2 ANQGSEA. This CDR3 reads CSVGAQSDEQFF. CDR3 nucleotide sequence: TGCAGCGTTGGGGCCCAAAGTGATGAGCAGTTCTTC.

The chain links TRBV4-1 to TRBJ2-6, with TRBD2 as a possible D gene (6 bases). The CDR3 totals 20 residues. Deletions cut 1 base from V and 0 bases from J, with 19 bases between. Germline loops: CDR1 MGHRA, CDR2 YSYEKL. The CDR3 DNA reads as TGCGCCAGCAGCCAAGGGGAGGCCGCTCTGGGCCCCTCTGGGGCCAACGTCCTGACTTTC. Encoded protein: CASSQGEAALGPSGANVLTF.

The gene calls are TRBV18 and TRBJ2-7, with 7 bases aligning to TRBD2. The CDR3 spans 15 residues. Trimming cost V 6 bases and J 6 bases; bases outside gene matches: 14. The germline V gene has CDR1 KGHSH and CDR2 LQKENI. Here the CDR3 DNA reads TGTGCCAGCTCTGATATGGCGGGAGAAAGGGGCGAGCAGTACTTC. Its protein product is CASSDMAGERGEQYF. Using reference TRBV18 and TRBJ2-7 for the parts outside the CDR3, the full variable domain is NAGVMQNPRHLVRRRGQEARLRCSPMKGHSHVYWYRQLPEEGLKFMVYLQKENIIDESGMPKERFSAEFPKEGPSILRIQQVVRGDSAAYFCASSDMAGERGEQYFGPGTRLTVT.

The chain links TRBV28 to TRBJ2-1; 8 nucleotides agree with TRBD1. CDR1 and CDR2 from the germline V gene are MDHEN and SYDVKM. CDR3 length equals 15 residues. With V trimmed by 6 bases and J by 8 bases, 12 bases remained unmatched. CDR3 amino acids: CASRFTGQGRDEQFF. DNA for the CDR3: TGTGCCAGCAGATTTACTGGACAGGGCAGAGATGAGCAGTTCTTC.

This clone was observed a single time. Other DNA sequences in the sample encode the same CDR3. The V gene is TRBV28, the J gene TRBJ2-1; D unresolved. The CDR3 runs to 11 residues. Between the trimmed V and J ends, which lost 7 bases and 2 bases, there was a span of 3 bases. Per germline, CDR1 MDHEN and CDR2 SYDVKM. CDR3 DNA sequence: TGTGCCAGCACGACCTACAATGAGCAGTTCTTC. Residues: CASTTYNEQFF.

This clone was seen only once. CDR3 loop: CASSSGTQETEAFF. The DNA for the CDR3 is TGTGCCAGCAGCTCCGGGACCCAGGAGACTGAAGCTTTCTTT. The gene calls are TRBV11-3 and TRBJ1-1, with a possible D match to TRBD1 (5 bases). The germline V gene has CDR1 SGHNT and CDR2 YENEEA. The V end was cut by 4 bases, the J end by 5 bases, with 14 bases between. This CDR3 contains 14 residues.

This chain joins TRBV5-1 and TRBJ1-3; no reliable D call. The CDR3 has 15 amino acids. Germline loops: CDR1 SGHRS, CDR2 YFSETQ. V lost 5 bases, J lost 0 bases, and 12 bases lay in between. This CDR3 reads CASRNGPDSGNTIYF. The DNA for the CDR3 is TGCGCCAGCAGGAACGGACCCGACTCTGGAAACACCATATATTTT.

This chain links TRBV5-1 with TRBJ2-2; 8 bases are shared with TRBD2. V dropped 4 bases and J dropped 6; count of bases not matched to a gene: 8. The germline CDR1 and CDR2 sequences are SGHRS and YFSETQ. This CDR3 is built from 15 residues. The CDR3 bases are TGCGCCAGCAGCCCCGGGACTAGAGGCTCCGGGGAGCTGTTTTTT. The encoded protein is CASSPGTRGSGELFF.

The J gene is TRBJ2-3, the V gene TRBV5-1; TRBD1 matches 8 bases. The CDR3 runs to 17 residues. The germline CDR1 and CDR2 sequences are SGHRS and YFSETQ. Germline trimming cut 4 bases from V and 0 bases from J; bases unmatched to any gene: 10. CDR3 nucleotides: TGCGCCAGCAGCCCACGGACAGGGTTCTTTAGCACAGATACGCAGTATTTT. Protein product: CASSPRTGFFSTDTQYF.

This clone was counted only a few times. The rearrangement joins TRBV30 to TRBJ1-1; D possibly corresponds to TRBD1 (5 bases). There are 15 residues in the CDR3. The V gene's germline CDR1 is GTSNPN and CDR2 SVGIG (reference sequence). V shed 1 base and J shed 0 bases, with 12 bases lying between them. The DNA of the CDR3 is TGTGCCTGGAGTGAATCGGGCAGGGTGAACACTGAAGCTTTCTTT. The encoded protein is CAWSESGRVNTEAFF.